This TCR beta chain was captured by sequencing in a study of cytomegalovirus exposure and HLA in healthy donors. The CDR3 covers 14 residues. The germline V and J ends were trimmed by 7 bases and 2 bases, with 12 bases remaining between them. Looked up from germline, CDR1 is SNHLY and CDR2 is FYNNEI. The PCR ran on 60 Vbeta and 13 Jbeta primers. The method was immunoSEQ multiplex PCR; TCRdb's version includes in-frame clones alone and lacks a portion of them. Of 200,000 to 300,000 clones listed, around 76% are singletons. The study's findings and limits: According to an earlier analysis, most TCR beta V segments yielded productive rearrangements about 87% or about 30% of the time. There were reportedly fewer N-insertions in an Asian-associated ancestry cluster than the roughly 670-donor mean, in a later analysis. A later analysis appeared to link common viral pathogens to several of the most significant clusters.

Note on this clone: The target antigen is unknown.

This TCR derives from a woman aged 40 to 55 in good health and CMV-seropositive. The sequenced sample was PBMCs. The chain employs TRBV2 and TRBJ2-1; TRBD2 is a possible D gene (6 bases). CDR3 bases: TGTGCCAGCATGAGGGACTCCACCTACAATGAGCAGTTCTTC. This gives the protein CASMRDSTYNEQFF.